This T cell receptor (beta chain) came from a study of blood T cell repertoires in COVID-19. At the level of the study: Sites across the United States, Italy and Spain contributed samples from acute and convalescent COVID-19. PBMCs, B-cell-depleted T cells, or T cells provided the cDNA or gDNA that made up the material.

The CDR3 is made up of 15 amino acids. V lost 3 bases and J lost 5, with 12 bases in between. Germline V gene sequence: CDR1 SGHDT, CDR2 YYEEEE. As originally analysed: Reference gene primer amplification in the assay estimated nucleated cell counts. TCRdb keeps only in-frame clones here, not all; method: immunoSEQ multiplex PCR. From that table come the V and J calls and clone size; the DNA was used to work out D and trimming. The sample includes under 80,000 clones, around 85% seen only once; the top ten take approximately 12%. Sequenced material: peripheral blood. The TCR sequence derives from a human donor in a cohort sampled during active COVID-19. The rearrangement joins TRBV5-6 to TRBJ2-6; D is unresolved. In nucleotides, the CDR3 is TGTGCCAGCAGCTACGGTTCCGGTAGGGCCAACGTCCTGACTTTC. It specifies CASSYGSGRANVLTF.